These 5 T cell receptor beta chains originate from one sample sequenced in a study of shared clonotypes between healthy human individuals. The data were produced by immunoSEQ multiplex PCR, yet TCRdb's version contains in-frame clones alone and is incomplete. This table holds approximately 2,300,000 clones, roughly 92% found once. The specimen was naive CD4+ T cells from PBMCs. As for subset: CD45RA+ positively selected. The receptors were gathered from a man younger than 35 in good health. Some clones in this sample may be carry-over from other donors' samples.

V gene TRBV6-5 combines with J gene TRBJ1-5; D may be TRBD1 (5 bases). Germline CDR1 reads MNHEY; CDR2 reads SVGAGI. This CDR3 spans 14 amino acids. The germline V and J ends were trimmed by 5 bases and 1 base, with 9 bases remaining between them. The CDR3 region has the DNA TGTGCCAGCAGTGGGGGGGGGAGCAATCAGCCCCAGCATTTT. It translates to CASSGGGSNQPQHF.

This clone was found once. The chain combines TRBV2 with TRBJ2-1; 12 bases fit TRBD2. V shed 5 bases and J 5 bases; nucleotides not matched to a gene: 7. CDR1 SNHLY and CDR2 FYNNEI come from the germline V gene. CDR3 length: 16 amino acids. The CDR3 DNA sequence: TGTGCCAGCAGTTTTACCCGGACTAGCGGGGACAATGAGCAGTTCTTC. Protein: CASSFTRTSGDNEQFF.

This clone was found once. J is TRBJ2-3 and V is TRBV7-6, with D possibly TRBD1 on 5 matching bases. Germline values: CDR1 SGHVS, CDR2 FNYEAQ. The V end lost 1 base, the J end lost 3 bases, and 11 bases lay between the germline ends. The CDR3 sequence is 15 residues long. The CDR3 is CASSLGGALTDTQYF. CDR3 DNA: TGTGCCAGCAGCTTAGGTGGGGCCCTGACAGATACGCAGTATTTT. The entire variable domain, with the rest obtained from reference TRBV7-6 and TRBJ2-3, is as follows: GAGVSQSPRYKVTKRGQDVALRCDPISGHVSLYWYRQALGQGPEFLTYFNYEAQQDKSGLPNDRFSAERPEGSISTLTIQRTEQRDSAMYRCASSLGGALTDTQYFGPGTRLTVL.

The V and J genes are TRBV28 and TRBJ1-1; weak D call: TRBD1 (5 bases). The CDR3 totals 14 residues. Trimming removed 6 bases at V and 0 bases at J, with 11 bases between. The germline V gene encodes CDR1 MDHEN and CDR2 SYDVKM. CDR3 amino acids: CASSTLTVNTEAFF. CDR3 in DNA: TGTGCCAGCAGCACGTTGACAGTGAACACTGAAGCTTTCTTT.

The chain recombines TRBV5-6 with TRBJ2-3; no clear D. The CDR3 sequence is 14 residues long. Trimming took off 0 bases at V and 3 bases at J, with 8 bases between the two ends. Germline CDR1 is SGHDT and CDR2 is YYEEEE. In DNA form, the CDR3 reads TGTGCCAGCAGCTTGGTCGGAGTTACAGATACGCAGTATTTT. Translating gives CASSLVGVTDTQYF.